The T cell receptor (beta chain) under discussion was sequenced for a study of shared clonotypes between healthy human individuals. The overall study: The plates for each donor numbered three CD4 naive, three CD4 memory, two CD8 naive and one CD8 memory.

Investigators spread the genomic DNA of each subset evenly over several immunoSEQ plates. Repertoires were generated with immunoSEQ multiplex PCR, while TCRdb's copy carries only in-frame clones and drops some. The table records about 1.1 million clones, 78% of them present only once. Turning to this clone: The antigen is unknown.

With 5 bases removed from V and 3 bases from J, the gap between germline ends came to 15 bases. Germline loops: CDR1 SGHRS, CDR2 YFSETQ. The CDR3 sequence is 15 residues long. General observations from the study: How much donors shared clonotypes was expected to be affected by sequencing depth.

The chain recombines TRBV5-1 with TRBJ2-1; the D gene could be TRBD1 or TRBD2 (6 bases each). Sequenced sample: memory CD4+ T cells from PBMCs. Subset defined: CD45RA-negative fraction. The receptor was isolated from a young man in good health. Some clones in this sample may be carry-over from other donors' samples. The CDR3 sequence is CASRRDTENYNEQFF. In nucleotides, the CDR3 is TGCGCCAGCAGGCGGGACACAGAGAACTACAATGAGCAGTTCTTC.